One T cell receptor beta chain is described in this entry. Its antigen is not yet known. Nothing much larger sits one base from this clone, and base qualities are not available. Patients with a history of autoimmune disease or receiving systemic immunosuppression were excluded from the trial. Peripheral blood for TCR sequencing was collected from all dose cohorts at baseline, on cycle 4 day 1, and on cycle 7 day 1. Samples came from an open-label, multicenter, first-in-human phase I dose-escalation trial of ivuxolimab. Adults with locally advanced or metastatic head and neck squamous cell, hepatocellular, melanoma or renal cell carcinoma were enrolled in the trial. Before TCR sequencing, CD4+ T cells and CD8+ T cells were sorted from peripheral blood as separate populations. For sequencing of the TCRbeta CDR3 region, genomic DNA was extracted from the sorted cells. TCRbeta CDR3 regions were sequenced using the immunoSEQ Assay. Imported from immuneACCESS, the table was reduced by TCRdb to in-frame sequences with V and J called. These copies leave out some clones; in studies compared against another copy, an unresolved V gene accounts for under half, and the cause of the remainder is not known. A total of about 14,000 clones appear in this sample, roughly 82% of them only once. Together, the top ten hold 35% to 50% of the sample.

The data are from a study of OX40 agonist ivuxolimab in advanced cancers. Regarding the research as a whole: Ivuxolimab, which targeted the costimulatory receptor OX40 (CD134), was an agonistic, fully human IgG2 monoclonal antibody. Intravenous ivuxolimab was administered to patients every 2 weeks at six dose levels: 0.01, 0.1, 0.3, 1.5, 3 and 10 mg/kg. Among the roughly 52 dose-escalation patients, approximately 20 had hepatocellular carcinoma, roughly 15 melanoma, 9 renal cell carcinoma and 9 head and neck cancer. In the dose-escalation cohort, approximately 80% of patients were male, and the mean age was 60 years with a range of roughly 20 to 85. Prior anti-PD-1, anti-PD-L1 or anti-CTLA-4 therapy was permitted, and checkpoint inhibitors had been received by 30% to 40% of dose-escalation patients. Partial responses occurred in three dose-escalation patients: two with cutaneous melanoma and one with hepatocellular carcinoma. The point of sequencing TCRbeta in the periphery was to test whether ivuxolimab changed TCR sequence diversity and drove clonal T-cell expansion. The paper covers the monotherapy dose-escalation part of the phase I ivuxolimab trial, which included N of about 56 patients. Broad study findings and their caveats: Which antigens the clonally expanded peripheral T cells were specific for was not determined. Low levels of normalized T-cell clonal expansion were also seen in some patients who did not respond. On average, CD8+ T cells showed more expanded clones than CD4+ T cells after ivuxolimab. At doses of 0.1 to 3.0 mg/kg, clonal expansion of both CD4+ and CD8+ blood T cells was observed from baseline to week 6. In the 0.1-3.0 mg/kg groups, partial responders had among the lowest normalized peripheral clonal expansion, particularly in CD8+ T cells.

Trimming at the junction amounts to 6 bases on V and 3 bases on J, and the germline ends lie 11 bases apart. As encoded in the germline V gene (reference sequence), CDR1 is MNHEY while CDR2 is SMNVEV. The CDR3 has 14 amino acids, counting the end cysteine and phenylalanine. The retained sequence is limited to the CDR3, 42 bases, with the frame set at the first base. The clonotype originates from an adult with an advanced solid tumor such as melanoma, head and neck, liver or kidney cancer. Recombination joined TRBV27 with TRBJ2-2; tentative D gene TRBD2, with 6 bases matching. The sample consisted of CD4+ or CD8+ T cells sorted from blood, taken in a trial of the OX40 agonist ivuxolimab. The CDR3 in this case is CASRERVDTGELFF. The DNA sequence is TGTGCCAGCAGGGAGCGGGTGGACACCGGGGAGCTGTTTTTT.